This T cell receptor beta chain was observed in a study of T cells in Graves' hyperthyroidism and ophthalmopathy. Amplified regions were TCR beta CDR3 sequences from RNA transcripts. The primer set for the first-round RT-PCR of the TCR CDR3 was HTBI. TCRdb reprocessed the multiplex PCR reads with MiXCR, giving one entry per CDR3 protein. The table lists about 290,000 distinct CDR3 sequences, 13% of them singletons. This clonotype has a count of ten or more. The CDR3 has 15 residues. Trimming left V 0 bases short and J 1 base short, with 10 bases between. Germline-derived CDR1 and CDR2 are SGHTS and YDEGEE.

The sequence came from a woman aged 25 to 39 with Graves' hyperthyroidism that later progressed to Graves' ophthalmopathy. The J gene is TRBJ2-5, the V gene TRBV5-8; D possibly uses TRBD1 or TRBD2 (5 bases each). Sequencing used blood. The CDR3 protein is CASSLEKGTQETQYF. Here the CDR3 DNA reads TGTGCCAGCAGCTTGGAAAAGGGGACCCAAGAGACCCAGTACTTC.